This passage covers 21 T cell receptor beta chains from one sample sequenced in a study of PD-L1 blockade in urothelial cancer. The time point denotes: pretreatment peripheral blood. TCRdb's copy holds only in-frame clones and misses some; the assay was immunoSEQ multiplex PCR. The profile shows approximately 88,000 clones, 84% of them singletons. The sequences come from PBMCs, collected around atezolizumab (anti-PD-L1) treatment. The source is a man between 60 and 75 years old with urothelial cancer.

The CDR3 DNA is TGTGCCAGCAGTGAAGGAATCGTAGGAACTAATACGCAGTATTTT. Its protein product is CASSEGIVGTNTQYF. The rearrangement uses TRBV6-1 and TRBJ2-3, with D unresolved. The CDR3 has 15 amino acids. CDR1 and CDR2 (germline): MNHNS, SASEGT. V shed 1 base and J shed 7 bases, with 15 bases lying between them.

The chain has TRBV5-5 and TRBJ2-4; TRBD1 matches 11 bases. The CDR3 length is 15 residues. The ends lost 3 bases at V and 6 bases at J; junction bases unmatched: 5. The germline V gene encodes CDR1 SGHKS and CDR2 YYEKEE (reference sequence). The CDR3 nucleotides read TGTGCCAGCAGCTCCCTTGGGACAGGGGGAAACATTCAGTACTTC. This encodes CASSSLGTGGNIQYF. The whole variable domain, filled in from reference TRBV5-5 and TRBJ2-4, reads DAGVTQSPTHLIKTRGQQVTLRCSPISGHKSVSWYQQVLGQGPQFIFQYYEKEERGRGNFPDRFSARQFPNYSSELNVNALLLGDSALYLCASSSLGTGGNIQYFGAGTRLSVL.

This clone was recorded a few times. The chain recombines TRBV19 with TRBJ2-1; 10 nucleotides match TRBD2. The germline CDR1 and CDR2 sequences are LNHDA and SQIVND (reference sequence). CDR3 length: 15 amino acids. V lost 3 bases to trimming and J lost 7 bases; unmatched junction nucleotides: 6. In DNA, the CDR3 is TGTGCCAGTAGTATGGGTAGCGGGGGGACTAATGAGCAGTTCTTC. Its protein product is CASSMGSGGTNEQFF.

The DNA for the CDR3 is TGTGCCAGCAGTTTAAGGTTTCAGCGGGTATCAAGCACAGATACGCAGTATTTT. This codes for CASSLRFQRVSSTDTQYF. This chain links TRBV27 with TRBJ2-3; tentatively, D is TRBD2 (6 bases). Between the trimmed V and J ends, which lost 2 bases and 0 bases, there was a span of 18 bases. The V gene's germline CDR1 is MNHEY and CDR2 SMNVEV (reference sequence). The CDR3 has 18 residues.

This chain uses TRBV19 with TRBJ2-3; the D gene is possibly TRBD1 (5 bases). Per germline, CDR1 LNHDA and CDR2 SQIVND (reference sequence). Trimming left V 6 bases short and J 0 bases short, with 7 bases between. This CDR3 has 13 residues. The CDR3 DNA sequence: TGTGCCAGTAGACAGGAGAGCACAGATACGCAGTATTTT. Protein sequence: CASRQESTDTQYF.

The rearrangement links TRBV9 to TRBJ1-3; D possibly corresponds to TRBD1 (6 bases). Germline lookup yields CDR1 SGDLS and CDR2 YYNGEE. The CDR3 loop spans 17 amino acids. V was shortened by 4 bases and J by 7 bases, with 24 bases between the two germline ends. CDR3 sequence reads: CASSRIPGQEKGNTIYF. As DNA, the CDR3 is TGTGCCAGCAGCAGAATACCGGGACAAGAAAAAGGGAACACCATATATTTT.

The J gene is TRBJ2-1, the V gene TRBV4-1; 11 bases map to TRBD1. CDR3 size: 15 residues. Germline lookup yields CDR1 MGHRA and CDR2 YSYEKL. The ends lost 1 base at V and 9 bases at J; junction bases unmatched: 5. The CDR3 sequence is CASSQAGTGGSEQFF. The CDR3 DNA sequence: TGCGCCAGCAGCCAAGCTGGGACAGGGGGGAGTGAGCAGTTCTTC.

The DNA for the CDR3 is TGTGCCAGTACGGCGGGAGCGGGCGGGGAGCTGTTTTTT. It specifies CASTAGAGGELFF. The chain carries TRBV19 and TRBJ2-2, with 7 bases matching TRBD2. The CDR3 is made up of 13 amino acids. In germline, CDR1 is LNHDA, CDR2 SQIVND (reference sequence). Trimming cost V 7 bases and J 7 bases; bases outside gene matches: 6.

This clone came up a few times. The chain is built from TRBV6-1 and TRBJ2-1; 10 bases line up with TRBD1. The CDR3 runs 15 residues. With 1 base clipped from V and 3 bases from J, the junction kept 0 bases outside the gene matches. The germline V gene has CDR1 MNHNS and CDR2 SASEGT. The CDR3 coding sequence is TGTGCCAGCAGTGAAGGGACAGGGGGCTACAATGAGCAGTTCTTC. It translates to CASSEGTGGYNEQFF.

About this clone itself: Other DNA variants within this sample encode the same CDR3. In DNA, the CDR3 is TGCGCCAGCAGCTTGGGACAGGGAGGTCAGCCCCAGCATTTT. Translated: CASSLGQGGQPQHF. V usage is TRBV5-1 and J usage is TRBJ1-5, with TRBD1 identical over 7 bases. V was clipped by 0 bases and J by 6 bases; unmatched bases: 3. The CDR3 loop spans 14 amino acids. Germline CDR1 and CDR2: SGHRS and YFSETQ. Drawing the rest from reference TRBV5-1 and TRBJ1-5, the complete variable domain is KAGVTQTPRYLIKTRGQQVTLSCSPISGHRSVSWYQQTPGQGLQFLFEYFSETQRNKGNFPGRFSGRQFSNSRSEMNVSTLELGDSALYLCASSLGQGGQPQHFGDGTRLSIL.

The chain recombines TRBV6-5 with TRBJ2-7, with TRBD1 matching 8 bases. The germline gives CDR1 MNHEY, CDR2 SVGAGI. The trim removed 5 bases at V and 2 bases at J, leaving 5 bases unmatched. The CDR3 has 14 amino acids. Here the CDR3 reads CASSPDRVTYEQYF. The CDR3 DNA follows: TGTGCCAGCAGTCCGGACAGGGTAACCTACGAGCAGTACTTC.

The chain employs TRBV5-1 and TRBJ2-7; no clear D gene. Germline V gives CDR1 SGHRS, CDR2 YFSETQ. Trimming removed 0 bases at V and 4 bases at J, with 11 bases between. The CDR3 is made up of 14 amino acids. The CDR3 is CASSLDLGEYEQYF. CDR3 sequence (DNA): TGCGCCAGCAGCTTGGATTTAGGAGAATACGAGCAGTACTTC. Filled out from reference TRBV5-1 and TRBJ2-7, the complete variable domain reads KAGVTQTPRYLIKTRGQQVTLSCSPISGHRSVSWYQQTPGQGLQFLFEYFSETQRNKGNFPGRFSGRQFSNSRSEMNVSTLELGDSALYLCASSLDLGEYEQYFGPGTRLTVT.

V usage is TRBV27 and J usage is TRBJ1-5; no reliable D call. Trimming took 5 bases from V and 3 from J, leaving 8 bases between them. CDR1 MNHEY and CDR2 SMNVEV come from the germline V gene (reference sequence). This CDR3 spans 13 amino acids. CDR3 nucleotide sequence: TGTGCCAGCAGTCGAGAGATCAATCAGCCCCAGCATTTT. Residues: CASSREINQPQHF.

The rearrangement uses TRBV18 and TRBJ2-3; 13 bases are a match to TRBD2. Trimming removed 4 bases from V and 2 bases from J; junction bases left unmatched: 3. The CDR3 is 16 residues long. From germline, CDR1 is KGHSH and CDR2 LQKENI. The CDR3 loop is CASSRGLAGVTDTQYF. The CDR3 bases are TGTGCCAGCTCACGAGGACTAGCGGGGGTCACAGATACGCAGTATTTT. Full variable domain (outside the CDR3, taken from reference TRBV18 and TRBJ2-3): NAGVMQNPRHLVRRRGQEARLRCSPMKGHSHVYWYRQLPEEGLKFMVYLQKENIIDESGMPKERFSAEFPKEGPSILRIQQVVRGDSAAYFCASSRGLAGVTDTQYFGPGTRLTVL.

The chain has TRBV23-1 and TRBJ1-5; TRBD1 agrees at 7 bases. TRBV23-1 is marked as an open reading frame, function uncertain. The CDR3 contains 19 residues. J was trimmed by 1 base and V by 0 bases; bases with no gene match: 12. In DNA form, the CDR3 reads TGCGCCAGCAGTCAATCTGGGGGGCAGGGGGAAGGAAGCAATCAGCCCCAGCATTTT. It yields the protein CASSQSGGQGEGSNQPQHF.

This CDR3 reads CASYTLGSASSYEQYF. The DNA for the CDR3 is TGTGCCAGCTATACCCTAGGAAGCGCGAGCTCCTACGAGCAGTACTTC. This sequence joins TRBV28 and TRBJ2-7, with D unresolved. CDR3 length equals 16 residues. Trimming took 8 bases from V and 0 from J, leaving 20 bases between them. Germline V gene data show CDR1 as MDHEN and CDR2 as SYDVKM.

The J gene is TRBJ1-3, the V gene TRBV19; D is undetermined. Germline V gene data show CDR1 as LNHDA and CDR2 as SQIVND (reference sequence). The CDR3 loop spans 15 amino acids. Trimming removed 3 bases at V and 2 bases at J, with 11 bases between. The DNA of the CDR3 is TGTGCCAGTAGTATTGGAGTCTCTGCTGGAAACACCATATATTTT. Translation: CASSIGVSAGNTIYF.

The chain recombines TRBV15 with TRBJ2-3; 7 bases are shared with TRBD2. J lost 4 bases, V lost 5 bases, and 9 bases had no gene match. The CDR3 length is 15 residues. In germline, CDR1 is LNHNV, CDR2 YYDKDF (reference sequence). The CDR3 protein is CATSARTRYSDTQYF. CDR3 nucleotide sequence: TGTGCCACCAGCGCGAGGACTAGGTACTCAGATACGCAGTATTTT.

The rearrangement uses TRBV30 and TRBJ2-5; the D is unclear. This CDR3 is built from 15 residues. Germline loops: CDR1 GTSNPN, CDR2 SVGIG (reference sequence). With 2 bases removed from V and 0 bases from J, the gap between germline ends came to 13 bases. The CDR3 here is CAWSPLDWYQETQYF. In DNA, the CDR3 is TGTGCCTGGAGTCCTTTAGACTGGTACCAAGAGACCCAGTACTTC.

The J gene is TRBJ2-7, the V gene TRBV5-7; tentatively, D is TRBD1 (5 bases). TRBV5-7 is marked as an open reading frame, function uncertain. This CDR3 spans 13 amino acids. V lost 1 base to trimming and J lost 1 base, with 6 bases between them. The CDR3 spells CASSLRQSYEQYF. For the CDR3, the DNA is TGTGCCAGCAGCTTGAGACAGTCCTACGAGCAGTACTTC.

This clone was seen more than once but under ten times. Written as DNA, the CDR3 is TGCGCCAGCGTCGGGGGAGGGACTGAAGCTTTCTTT. This sequence encodes CASVGGGTEAFF. V usage is TRBV5-1 and J usage is TRBJ1-1, with D perhaps matching TRBD1 (5 bases). The CDR3 has 12 residues. In germline, CDR1 is SGHRS, CDR2 YFSETQ. Trimming removed 7 bases at V and 5 bases at J, with 12 bases between.